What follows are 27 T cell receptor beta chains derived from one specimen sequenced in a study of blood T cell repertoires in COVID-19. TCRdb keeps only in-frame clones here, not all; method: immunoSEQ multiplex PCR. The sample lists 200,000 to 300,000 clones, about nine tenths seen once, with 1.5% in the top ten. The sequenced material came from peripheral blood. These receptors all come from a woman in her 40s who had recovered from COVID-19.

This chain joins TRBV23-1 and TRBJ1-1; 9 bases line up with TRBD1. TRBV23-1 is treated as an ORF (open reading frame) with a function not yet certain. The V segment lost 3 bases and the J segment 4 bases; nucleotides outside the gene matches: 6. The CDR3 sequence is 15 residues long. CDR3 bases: TGCGCCAGCAGTCACCCCGGGACAGGGACCACTGAAGCTTTCTTT. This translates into CASSHPGTGTTEAFF.

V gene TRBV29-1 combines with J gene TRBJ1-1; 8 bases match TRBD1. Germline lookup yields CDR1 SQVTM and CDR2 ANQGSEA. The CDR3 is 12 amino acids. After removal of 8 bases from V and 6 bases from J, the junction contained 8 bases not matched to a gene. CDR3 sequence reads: CSSTGQGPEAFF. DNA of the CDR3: TGCAGCTCGACCGGACAGGGCCCTGAAGCTTTCTTT.

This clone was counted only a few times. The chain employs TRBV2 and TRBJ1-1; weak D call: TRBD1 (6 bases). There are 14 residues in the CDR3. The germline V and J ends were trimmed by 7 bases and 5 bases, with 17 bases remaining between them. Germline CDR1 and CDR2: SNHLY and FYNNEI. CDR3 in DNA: TGTGCCAGCACTCTAAACAGGGAGGGGACTGAAGCTTTCTTT. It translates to CASTLNREGTEAFF. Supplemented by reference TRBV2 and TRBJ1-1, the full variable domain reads EPEVTQTPSHQVTQMGQEVILRCVPISNHLYFYWYRQILGQKVEFLVSFYNNEISEKSEIFDDQFSVERPDGSNFTLKIRSTKLEDSAMYFCASTLNREGTEAFFGQGTRLTVV.

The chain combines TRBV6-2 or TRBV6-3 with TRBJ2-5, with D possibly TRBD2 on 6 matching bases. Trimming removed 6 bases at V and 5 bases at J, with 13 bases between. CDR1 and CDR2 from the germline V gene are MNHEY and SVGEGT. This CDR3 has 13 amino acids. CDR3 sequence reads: CASSELARETQYF. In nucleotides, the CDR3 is TGTGCCAGCAGCGAACTAGCCCGGGAGACCCAGTACTTC.

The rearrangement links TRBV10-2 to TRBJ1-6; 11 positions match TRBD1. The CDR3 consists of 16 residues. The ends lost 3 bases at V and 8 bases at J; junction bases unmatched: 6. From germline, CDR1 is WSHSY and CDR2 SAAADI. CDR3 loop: CASSDGTGGRDSPLHF. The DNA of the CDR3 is TGCGCCAGCAGTGACGGGACAGGGGGGCGTGATTCACCCCTCCACTTT.

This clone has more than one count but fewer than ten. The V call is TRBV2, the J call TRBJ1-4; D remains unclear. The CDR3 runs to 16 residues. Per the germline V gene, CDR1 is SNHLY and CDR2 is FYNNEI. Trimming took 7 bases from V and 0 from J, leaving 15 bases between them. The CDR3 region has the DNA TGTGCCAGCACCCTCGGGGAGGACCCAACTAATGAAAAACTGTTTTTT. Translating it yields CASTLGEDPTNEKLFF.

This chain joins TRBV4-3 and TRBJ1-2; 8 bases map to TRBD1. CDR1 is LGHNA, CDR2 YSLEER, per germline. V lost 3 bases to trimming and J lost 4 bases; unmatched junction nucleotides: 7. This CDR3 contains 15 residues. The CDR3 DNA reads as TGCGCCAGCAGCCAGGACAGGGTCGGGGGCTATGGCTACACCTTC. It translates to CASSQDRVGGYGYTF.

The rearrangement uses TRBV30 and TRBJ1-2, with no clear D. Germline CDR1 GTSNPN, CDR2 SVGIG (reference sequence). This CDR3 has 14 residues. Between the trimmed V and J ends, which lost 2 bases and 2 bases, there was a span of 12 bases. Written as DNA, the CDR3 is TGTGCCTGGAGTCCTGATTGGCACAACTATGGCTACACCTTC. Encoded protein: CAWSPDWHNYGYTF.

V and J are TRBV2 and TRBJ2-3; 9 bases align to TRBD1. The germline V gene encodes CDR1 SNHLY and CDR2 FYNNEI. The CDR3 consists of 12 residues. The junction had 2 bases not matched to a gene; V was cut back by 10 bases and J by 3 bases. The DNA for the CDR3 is TGTGCCACGGACAGGGGTACAGATACGCAGTATTTT. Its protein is CATDRGTDTQYF.

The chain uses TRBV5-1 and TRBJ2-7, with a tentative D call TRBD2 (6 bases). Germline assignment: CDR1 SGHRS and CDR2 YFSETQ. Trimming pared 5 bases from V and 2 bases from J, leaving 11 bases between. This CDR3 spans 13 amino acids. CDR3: CASRFSGTYEQYF. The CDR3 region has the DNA TGCGCCAGCAGATTTAGCGGAACCTACGAGCAGTACTTC.

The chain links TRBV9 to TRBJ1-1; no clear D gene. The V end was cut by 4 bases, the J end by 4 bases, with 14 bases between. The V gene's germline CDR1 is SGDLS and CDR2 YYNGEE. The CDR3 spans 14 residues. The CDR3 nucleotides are TGTGCCAGCAGCCCTTCTTTGGGAGGCACTGAAGCTTTCTTT. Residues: CASSPSLGGTEAFF.

The CDR3 is CASSYSGTGSPGYF. The CDR3, as DNA: TGTGCCAGCAGTTACTCCGGTACAGGTTCTCCGGGGTATTTT. The chain recombines TRBV6-5 with TRBJ2-3; tentatively, D is TRBD1 (5 bases). V was pared by 0 bases and J by 14 bases, with 18 bases between. CDR3 length: 14 amino acids. Per the germline V gene, CDR1 is MNHEY and CDR2 is SVGAGI.

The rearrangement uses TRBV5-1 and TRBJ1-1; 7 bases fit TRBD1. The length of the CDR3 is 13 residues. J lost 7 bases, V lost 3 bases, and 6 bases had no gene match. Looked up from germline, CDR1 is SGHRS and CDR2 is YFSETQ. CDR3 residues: CASSSRGGDEAFF. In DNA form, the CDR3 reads TGCGCCAGCAGCTCGCGAGGGGGCGATGAAGCTTTCTTT. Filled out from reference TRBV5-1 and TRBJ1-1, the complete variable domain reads KAGVTQTPRYLIKTRGQQVTLSCSPISGHRSVSWYQQTPGQGLQFLFEYFSETQRNKGNFPGRFSGRQFSNSRSEMNVSTLELGDSALYLCASSSRGGDEAFFGQGTRLTVV.

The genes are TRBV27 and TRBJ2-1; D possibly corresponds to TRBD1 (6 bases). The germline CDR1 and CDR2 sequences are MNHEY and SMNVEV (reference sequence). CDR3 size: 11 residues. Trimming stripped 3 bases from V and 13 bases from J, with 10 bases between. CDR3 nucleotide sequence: TGTGCCAGCAGTTTTGGACAGCGCCAGTTCTTC. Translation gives CASSFGQRQFF.

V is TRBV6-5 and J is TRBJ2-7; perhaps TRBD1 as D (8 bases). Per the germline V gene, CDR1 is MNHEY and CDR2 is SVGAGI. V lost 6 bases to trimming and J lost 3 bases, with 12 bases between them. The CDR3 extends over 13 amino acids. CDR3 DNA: TGTGCCAGCAGAAACAGGGGGGGCTACGAGCAGTACTTC. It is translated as CASRNRGGYEQYF.

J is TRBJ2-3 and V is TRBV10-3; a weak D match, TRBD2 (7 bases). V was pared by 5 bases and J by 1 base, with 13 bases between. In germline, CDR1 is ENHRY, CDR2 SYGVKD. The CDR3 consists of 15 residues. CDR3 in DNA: TGTGCCATCAGTCAGGGAGGGGGGGGCACAGATACGCAGTATTTT. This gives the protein CAISQGGGGTDTQYF.

The CDR3 here is CASRDSWAGELFF. CDR3 in DNA: TGTGCCAGCAGGGACTCTTGGGCCGGGGAGCTGTTTTTT. This chain links TRBV7-7 with TRBJ2-2, with a weak D call TRBD2 (5 bases). Germline lookup yields CDR1 SSHAT and CDR2 FNYEAQ (reference sequence). This CDR3 region has 13 residues. V shed 6 bases and J shed 6 bases, with 11 bases lying between them.

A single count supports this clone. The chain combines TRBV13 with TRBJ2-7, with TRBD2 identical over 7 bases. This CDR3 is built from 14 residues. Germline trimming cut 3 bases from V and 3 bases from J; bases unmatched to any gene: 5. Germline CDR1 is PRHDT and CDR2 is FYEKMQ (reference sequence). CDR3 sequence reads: CASSFGGGRYEQYF. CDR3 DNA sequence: TGTGCCAGCAGCTTCGGCGGGGGACGCTACGAGCAGTACTTC.

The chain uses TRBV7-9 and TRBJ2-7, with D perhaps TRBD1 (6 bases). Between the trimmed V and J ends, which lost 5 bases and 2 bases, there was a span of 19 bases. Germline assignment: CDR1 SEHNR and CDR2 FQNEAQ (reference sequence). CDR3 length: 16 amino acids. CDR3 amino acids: CASSPVSTGGAYEQYF. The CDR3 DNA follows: TGTGCCAGCAGCCCCGTTTCGACAGGAGGAGCCTACGAGCAGTACTTC. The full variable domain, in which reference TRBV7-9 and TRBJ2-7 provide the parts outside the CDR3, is DTGVSQNPRHKITKRGQNVTFRCDPISEHNRLYWYRQTLGQGPEFLTYFQNEAQLEKSRLLSDRFSAERPKGSFSTLEIQRTEQGDSAMYLCASSPVSTGGAYEQYFGPGTRLTVT.

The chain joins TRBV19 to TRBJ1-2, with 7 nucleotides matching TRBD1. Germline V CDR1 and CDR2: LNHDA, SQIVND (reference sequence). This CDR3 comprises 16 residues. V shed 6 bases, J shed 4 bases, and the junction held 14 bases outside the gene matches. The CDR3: CASRNDGTAASYGYTF. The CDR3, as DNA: TGTGCCAGTAGGAACGACGGGACAGCTGCTTCCTATGGCTACACCTTC. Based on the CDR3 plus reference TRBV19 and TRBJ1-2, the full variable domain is DGGITQSPKYLFRKEGQNVTLSCEQNLNHDAMYWYRQDPGQGLRLIYYSQIVNDFQKGDIAEGYSVSREKKESFPLTVTSAQKNPTAFYLCASRNDGTAASYGYTFGSGTRLTVV.

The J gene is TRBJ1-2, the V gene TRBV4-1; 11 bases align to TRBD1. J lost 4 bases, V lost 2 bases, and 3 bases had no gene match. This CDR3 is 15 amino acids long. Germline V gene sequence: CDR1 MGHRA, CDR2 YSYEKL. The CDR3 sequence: CASSQPGQGVYGYTF. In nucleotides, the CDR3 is TGCGCCAGCAGCCAACCGGGACAGGGGGTCTATGGCTACACCTTC.

CDR3 in DNA: TGTGCCAGCAGCTTTTCCCTCGACAGGTCCCCTCAGGGGCCCCAGCATTTT. Translation: CASSFSLDRSPQGPQHF. The V and J genes are TRBV11-2 and TRBJ1-5; a possible D gene is TRBD1 (6 bases). V was shortened by 3 bases and J by 9 bases, with 24 bases between the two germline ends. Germline CDR1 and CDR2: SGHAT and FQNNGV. CDR3 length equals 17 residues.

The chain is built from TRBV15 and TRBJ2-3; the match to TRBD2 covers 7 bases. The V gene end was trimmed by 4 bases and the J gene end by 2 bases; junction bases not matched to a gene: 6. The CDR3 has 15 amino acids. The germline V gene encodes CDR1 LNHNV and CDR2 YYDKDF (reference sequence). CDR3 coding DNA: TGTGCCACCAGCAACCCCGGGACTATCACAGATACGCAGTATTTT. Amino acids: CATSNPGTITDTQYF. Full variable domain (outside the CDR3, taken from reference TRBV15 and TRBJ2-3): DAMVIQNPRYQVTQFGKPVTLSCSQTLNHNVMYWYQQKSSQAPKLLFHYYDKDFNNEADTPDNFQSRRPNTSFCFLDIRSPGLGDTAMYLCATSNPGTITDTQYFGPGTRLTVL.

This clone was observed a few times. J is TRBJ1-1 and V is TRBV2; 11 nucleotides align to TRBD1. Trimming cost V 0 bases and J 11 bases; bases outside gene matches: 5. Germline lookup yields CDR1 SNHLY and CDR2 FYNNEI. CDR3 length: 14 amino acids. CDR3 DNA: TGTGCCAGCAGTGAAGCGGGGACAGGGGGTACGGCTTTCTTT. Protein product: CASSEAGTGGTAFF. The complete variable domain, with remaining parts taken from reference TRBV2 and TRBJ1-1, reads EPEVTQTPSHQVTQMGQEVILRCVPISNHLYFYWYRQILGQKVEFLVSFYNNEISEKSEIFDDQFSVERPDGSNFTLKIRSTKLEDSAMYFCASSEAGTGGTAFFGQGTRLTVV.

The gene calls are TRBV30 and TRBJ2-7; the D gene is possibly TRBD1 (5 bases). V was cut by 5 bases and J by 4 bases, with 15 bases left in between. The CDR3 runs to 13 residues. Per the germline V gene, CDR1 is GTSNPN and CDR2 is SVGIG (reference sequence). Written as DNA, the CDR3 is TGTGCCTGGGCGCCAGGGTCCCCTTACGAGCAGTACTTC. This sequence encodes CAWAPGSPYEQYF.

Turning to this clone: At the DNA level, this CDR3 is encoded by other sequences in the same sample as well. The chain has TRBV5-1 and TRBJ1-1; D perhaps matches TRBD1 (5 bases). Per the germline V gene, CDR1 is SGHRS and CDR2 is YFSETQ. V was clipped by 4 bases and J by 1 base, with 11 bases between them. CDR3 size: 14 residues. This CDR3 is CASSSQGGNTEAFF. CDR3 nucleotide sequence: TGCGCCAGCAGCAGCCAGGGTGGGAACACTGAAGCTTTCTTT.

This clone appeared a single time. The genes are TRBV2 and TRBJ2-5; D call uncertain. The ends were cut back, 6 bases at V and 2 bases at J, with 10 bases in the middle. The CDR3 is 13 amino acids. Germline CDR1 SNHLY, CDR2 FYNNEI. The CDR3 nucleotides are TGTGCCAGCAGCGCTTACATACAAGAGACCCAGTACTTC. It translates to CASSAYIQETQYF. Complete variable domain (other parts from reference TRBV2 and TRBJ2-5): EPEVTQTPSHQVTQMGQEVILRCVPISNHLYFYWYRQILGQKVEFLVSFYNNEISEKSEIFDDQFSVERPDGSNFTLKIRSTKLEDSAMYFCASSAYIQETQYFGPGTRLLVL.